A selection of T cell receptor beta chains follows, all from one sample in a study of read filtering for tumor transcriptome and immune sequencing. TCRdb redid the calling of the reads with MiXCR, one entry per CDR3 protein. The sample holds about 86,000 distinct CDR3 sequences, about 12% seen once. Sequenced material: a population of CD138-negative cells sorted from bone marrow. The receptors stem from a donor aged 40 or older with multiple myeloma. Each CDR3 is given with its conserved first and last residue. Each record gives: J gene, V gene, clone size, D gene, CDR3 DNA, CDR3 protein. D genes are given only for firm matches. Expanded clones are given a class, and other clones once, few, many or no size at all.

J gene: TRBJ1-6; V gene: TRBV4-1; clone size: many; D gene: NA; CDR3 DNA: TGCGCCAGCAGCCAAGGGGGGTCACCCCTCCACTTT; CDR3 protein: CASSQGGSPLHF
J gene: TRBJ2-3; V gene: TRBV2; clone size: many; D gene: TRBD1; CDR3 DNA: TGTGCCACCTCACAGGGGATAACTAGCACAGATACGCAGTATTTT; CDR3 protein: CATSQGITSTDTQYF
J gene: TRBJ1-6; V gene: TRBV14; clone size: many; D gene: NA; CDR3 DNA: TGTGCCAGCAGCCACTCCCCAGGATCAGGAAATTCACCCCTCCACTTT; CDR3 protein: CASSHSPGSGNSPLHF
J gene: TRBJ1-1; V gene: TRBV20-1; clone size: few; D gene: NA; CDR3 DNA: TGCAGTGCTAGAAGACAGGATCTGAACACTGAAGCTTTCTTT; CDR3 protein: CSARRQDLNTEAFF
J gene: TRBJ2-1; V gene: TRBV10-1; clone size: NA; D gene: NA; CDR3 DNA: TGCGCCAGCAGTGAGTCGACGCCGGGACTGTACAATGAGCAGTTCTTC; CDR3 protein: CASSESTPGLYNEQFF
J gene: TRBJ2-5; V gene: TRBV7-8; clone size: NA; D gene: NA; CDR3 DNA: TGTGCCAGCAGCTTAGTCGAAGAGTACCAAGAGACCCAGTACTTC; CDR3 protein: CASSLVEEYQETQYF
J gene: TRBJ2-1; V gene: TRBV29-1; clone size: many; D gene: TRBD2; CDR3 DNA: TGCAGCGTTGAGGGAAGGGTAGCGGGGAGCTCCTACAATGAGCAGTTCTTC; CDR3 protein: CSVEGRVAGSSYNEQFF
J gene: TRBJ2-3; V gene: TRBV6-5; clone size: many; D gene: TRBD2; CDR3 DNA: TGTGCCAGCAGTCGACTAGCGGGAGCGATTGATACGCAGTATTTT; CDR3 protein: CASSRLAGAIDTQYF
J gene: TRBJ1-6; V gene: TRBV7-2; clone size: few; D gene: NA; CDR3 DNA: TGTGCCAGCAGCTTCGGCAATTCACCCCTCCACTTT; CDR3 protein: CASSFGNSPLHF
J gene: TRBJ2-3; V gene: TRBV19; clone size: many; D gene: TRBD2; CDR3 DNA: TGTGCCAGTAGTACCCGACTAGCGGGAGAGGAGGATACGCAGTATTTT; CDR3 protein: CASSTRLAGEEDTQYF
J gene: TRBJ2-2; V gene: TRBV20-1; clone size: NA; D gene: NA; CDR3 DNA: TGCAGTGCTAGAGGTGGGCAAGACACCGGGGAGCTGTTTTTT; CDR3 protein: CSARGGQDTGELFF
J gene: TRBJ2-3; V gene: TRBV20-1; clone size: many; D gene: TRBD1; CDR3 DNA: TGCAGTGCTTCTCCGGGACAGGGGATTGGGGATACGCAGTATTTT; CDR3 protein: CSASPGQGIGDTQYF
J gene: TRBJ2-7; V gene: TRBV27; clone size: NA; D gene: TRBD2; CDR3 DNA: TGTGCCAGCAGCCCCACAGCGGGGACCTACGAGCAGTACTTC; CDR3 protein: CASSPTAGTYEQYF
J gene: TRBJ1-4; V gene: TRBV7-9; clone size: many; D gene: TRBD1; CDR3 DNA: TGTGCCAGCAGCCCAGGACAGGTAGCAACTAATGAAAAACTGTTTTTT; CDR3 protein: CASSPGQVATNEKLFF
J gene: TRBJ2-7; V gene: TRBV12-3/TRBV12-4; clone size: many; D gene: NA; CDR3 DNA: TGTGCCAGCAGCCCGACTAGCTCCTACGAGCAGTACTTC; CDR3 protein: CASSPTSSYEQYF
J gene: TRBJ2-7; V gene: TRBV7-6; clone size: many; D gene: TRBD2; CDR3 DNA: TGTGCCAGCAGCTCCACTAGCGGGAGCTCCTACGAGCAGTACTTC; CDR3 protein: CASSSTSGSSYEQYF
J gene: TRBJ2-5; V gene: TRBV7-3; clone size: few; D gene: NA; CDR3 DNA: TGTGCCAGCAGCTCGACCGAGGGCAGGGCCCAGTACTTC; CDR3 protein: CASSSTEGRAQYF
J gene: TRBJ2-5; V gene: TRBV7-6; clone size: many; D gene: NA; CDR3 DNA: TGTGCCAGCAGCTTAGCTCTCGGGACCCAGTACTTC; CDR3 protein: CASSLALGTQYF
J gene: TRBJ2-1; V gene: TRBV27; clone size: many; D gene: NA; CDR3 DNA: TGTGCCAGCAGAGATTTGACGCGGTTCTCCTACAATGAGCAGTTCTTC; CDR3 protein: CASRDLTRFSYNEQFF
J gene: TRBJ2-1; V gene: TRBV20-1; clone size: many; D gene: TRBD2; CDR3 DNA: TGCAGTGCTAGCGGGAGGCATTACAATGAGCAGTTCTTC; CDR3 protein: CSASGRHYNEQFF
J gene: TRBJ2-6; V gene: TRBV28; clone size: NA; D gene: NA; CDR3 DNA: TGTGCCAGCAGTTTTCGGGGGACTGGGGCCAACGTCCTGACTTTC; CDR3 protein: CASSFRGTGANVLTF
J gene: TRBJ2-5; V gene: TRBV2; clone size: many; D gene: NA; CDR3 DNA: TGTGCCAGCAGTGCTAGCCCAGAGACCCAGTACTTC; CDR3 protein: CASSASPETQYF
J gene: TRBJ1-3; V gene: TRBV6-5; clone size: NA; D gene: NA; CDR3 DNA: TGTGCCAGCAGTTACTCCACAAGGGGTGCGGAAAACACCATATATTTT; CDR3 protein: CASSYSTRGAENTIYF
J gene: TRBJ1-1; V gene: TRBV12-3/TRBV12-4; clone size: many; D gene: NA; CDR3 DNA: TGTGCCAGCAGTTTTTTCCCCTCTGAAGCTTTCTTT; CDR3 protein: CASSFFPSEAFF
J gene: TRBJ2-5; V gene: TRBV11-2; clone size: many; D gene: NA; CDR3 DNA: TGTGCCAGCAGCTTAGACCGCCGGCGGCTCAATGGGGCCCAGTACTTC; CDR3 protein: CASSLDRRRLNGAQYF
J gene: TRBJ1-5; V gene: TRBV2; clone size: many; D gene: NA; CDR3 DNA: TGTGCCAGCAGTGTGATGTCTCCCGATCAGCCCCAGCATTTT; CDR3 protein: CASSVMSPDQPQHF
J gene: TRBJ2-1; V gene: TRBV11-2; clone size: many; D gene: NA; CDR3 DNA: TGTGCCAGCAGCTTAGTCGGGGACGGGTACAATGAGCAGTTCTTC; CDR3 protein: CASSLVGDGYNEQFF
J gene: TRBJ2-3; V gene: TRBV2; clone size: NA; D gene: TRBD2; CDR3 DNA: TGTGCCAGCAGTGAAGGGCGGACTAGCGGTAGGACAGATACGCAGTATTTT; CDR3 protein: CASSEGRTSGRTDTQYF
J gene: TRBJ2-2; V gene: TRBV19; clone size: many; D gene: NA; CDR3 DNA: TGTGCCAGTAGGGCAGGACCGAACACCGGGGAGCTGTTTTTT; CDR3 protein: CASRAGPNTGELFF
J gene: TRBJ2-1; V gene: TRBV11-3; clone size: NA; D gene: TRBD2; CDR3 DNA: TGTGCCAGCAGCTCGCCTCTACTAGCGAATGAGCGGTTCTTC; CDR3 protein: CASSSPLLANERFF
J gene: TRBJ2-7; V gene: TRBV5-1; clone size: many; D gene: NA; CDR3 DNA: TGCGCCAGCACTGGGGGGTACAGGAGCTCCTACGAGCAGTACTTC; CDR3 protein: CASTGGYRSSYEQYF
J gene: TRBJ2-7; V gene: TRBV30; clone size: many; D gene: NA; CDR3 DNA: TGTGCCTGGAGTATGGGAATGGTTACCTACGAGCAGTACTTC; CDR3 protein: CAWSMGMVTYEQYF
J gene: TRBJ1-5; V gene: TRBV2; clone size: many; D gene: NA; CDR3 DNA: TGTGCCAGCAGTGAGGAGAACTACTCCCAGCCCCAGCATTTT; CDR3 protein: CASSEENYSQPQHF
J gene: TRBJ1-2; V gene: TRBV19; clone size: many; D gene: NA; CDR3 DNA: TGTGCCAGTAGTCCCGGTTCGGGGGCAACTAACTATGGCTACACCTTC; CDR3 protein: CASSPGSGATNYGYTF
J gene: TRBJ1-5; V gene: TRBV15; clone size: few; D gene: NA; CDR3 DNA: TGTGCCACCAGCAGGAAGCGAGGACCGATTAGCAATCAGCCCCAGCATTTT; CDR3 protein: CATSRKRGPISNQPQHF
J gene: TRBJ1-5; V gene: TRBV6-2/TRBV6-3; clone size: many; D gene: NA; CDR3 DNA: TGTGCCACCACCGACTTACAAGGTAATCAGCCCCAGCATTTT; CDR3 protein: CATTDLQGNQPQHF
J gene: TRBJ1-6; V gene: TRBV27; clone size: many; D gene: NA; CDR3 DNA: TGTGCCAGCAGTCCACAGGGTTACTCACCCCTCCACTTT; CDR3 protein: CASSPQGYSPLHF
J gene: TRBJ1-6; V gene: TRBV20-1; clone size: many; D gene: NA; CDR3 DNA: TGCAGTGCTAGCCGCAACTCAGGGTTGGATTCACCCCTCCACTTT; CDR3 protein: CSASRNSGLDSPLHF
J gene: TRBJ2-7; V gene: TRBV10-3; clone size: many; D gene: TRBD2; CDR3 DNA: TGTGCCATCAGTTCCGATATGGGGCTAGCGGGAGGAGGCCACGAGCAGTACTTC; CDR3 protein: CAISSDMGLAGGGHEQYF
J gene: TRBJ2-7; V gene: TRBV20-1; clone size: many; D gene: TRBD2; CDR3 DNA: TGCAGTGCTAAAAAGGGACTAGCAGGCGACGAGCAGTACTTC; CDR3 protein: CSAKKGLAGDEQYF